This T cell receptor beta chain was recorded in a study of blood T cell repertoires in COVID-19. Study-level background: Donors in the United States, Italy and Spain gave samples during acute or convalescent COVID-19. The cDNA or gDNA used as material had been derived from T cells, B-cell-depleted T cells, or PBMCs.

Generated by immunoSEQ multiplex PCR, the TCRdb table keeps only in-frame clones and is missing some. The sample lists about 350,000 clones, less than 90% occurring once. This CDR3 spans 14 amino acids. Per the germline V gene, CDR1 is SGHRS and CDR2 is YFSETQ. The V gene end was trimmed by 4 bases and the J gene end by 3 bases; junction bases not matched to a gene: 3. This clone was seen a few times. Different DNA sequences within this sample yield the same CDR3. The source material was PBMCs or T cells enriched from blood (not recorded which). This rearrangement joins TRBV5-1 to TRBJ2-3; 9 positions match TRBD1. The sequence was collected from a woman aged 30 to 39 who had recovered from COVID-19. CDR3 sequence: CASSPGQGTDTQYF. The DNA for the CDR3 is TGCGCCAGCAGCCCGGGACAGGGAACAGATACGCAGTATTTT.